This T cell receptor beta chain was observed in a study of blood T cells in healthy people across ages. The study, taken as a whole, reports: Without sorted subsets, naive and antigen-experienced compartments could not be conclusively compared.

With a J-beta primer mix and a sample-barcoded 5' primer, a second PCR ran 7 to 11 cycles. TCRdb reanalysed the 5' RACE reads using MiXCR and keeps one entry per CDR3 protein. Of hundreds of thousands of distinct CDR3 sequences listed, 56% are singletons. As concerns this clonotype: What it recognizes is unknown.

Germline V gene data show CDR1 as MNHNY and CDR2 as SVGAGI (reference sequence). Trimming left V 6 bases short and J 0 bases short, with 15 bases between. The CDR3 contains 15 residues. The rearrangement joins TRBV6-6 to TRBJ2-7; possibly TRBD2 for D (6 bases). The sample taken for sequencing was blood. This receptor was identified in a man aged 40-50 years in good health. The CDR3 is CASSSPGLPSYEQYF. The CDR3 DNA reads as TGTGCCAGCAGCAGTCCGGGACTTCCCTCCTACGAGCAGTACTTC.